This T cell receptor (beta chain) was retrieved from a study of blood T cell repertoires in COVID-19. Assay: immunoSEQ multiplex PCR; the TCRdb copy retains only in-frame clones and omits some. The sample lists approximately 76,000 clones, roughly 85% occurring once. Trimming took 3 bases from V and 5 from J; bases not matched to a gene: 7. Per the germline V gene, CDR1 is LGHNA and CDR2 is YNFKEQ. The CDR3 is 15 residues long. V gene TRBV4-2 combines with J gene TRBJ2-5, with TRBD2 matching over 9 bases. The sequenced sample consisted of peripheral blood. This clonotype originated in a man younger than 40 with acute or convalescent COVID-19. CDR3 protein: CASSHVAGAGETQYF. The CDR3 nucleotides read TGTGCCAGCAGCCATGTAGCGGGAGCGGGGGAGACCCAGTACTTC.